Shown below are 27 T cell receptor beta chains from a single sample sequenced in a study of siplizumab effects on memory and regulatory T cells. Profiled with immunoSEQ multiplex PCR; TCRdb holds only in-frame clones, not every one. In the table there are roughly 50,000 clones, about 90% of which are singletons. The material sequenced was naive CD8+ T cells sorted from blood. The receptors were gathered from a human donor in good health.

The chain has TRBV5-4 and TRBJ2-1; 11 bases align to TRBD2. V lost 5 bases, J lost 5 bases, and 12 bases stayed unmatched. The CDR3 has 17 residues. Germline values: CDR1 SGHNT, CDR2 YYREEE (reference sequence). The CDR3 region is CASSTLAGTSGNNEQFF. In DNA, the CDR3 is TGTGCCAGCAGTACACTGGCCGGGACTAGCGGAAACAATGAGCAGTTCTTC.

V gene TRBV6-6 combines with J gene TRBJ2-3; D gene unclear. Between the trimmed V and J ends, which lost 0 bases and 0 bases, there was a span of 10 bases. Germline V CDR1 and CDR2: MNHNY, SVGAGI (reference sequence). This CDR3 has 16 residues. The DNA of the CDR3 is TGTGCCAGCAGTTACTCGAGACTTTCCAGCACAGATACGCAGTATTTT. Protein product: CASSYSRLSSTDTQYF.

This chain links TRBV7-9 with TRBJ2-7, with 8 bases matching TRBD1. V dropped 5 bases and J dropped 2; count of bases not matched to a gene: 8. The CDR3 covers 15 residues. Germline V gene sequence: CDR1 SEHNR, CDR2 FQNEAQ (reference sequence). The CDR3 bases are TGTGCCAGCAGCAACGACAGGGGTTGGCCCTACGAGCAGTACTTC. Amino acids: CASSNDRGWPYEQYF. The full variable domain, completed using reference TRBV7-9 and TRBJ2-7, is DTGVSQNPRHKITKRGQNVTFRCDPISEHNRLYWYRQTLGQGPEFLTYFQNEAQLEKSRLLSDRFSAERPKGSFSTLEIQRTEQGDSAMYLCASSNDRGWPYEQYFGPGTRLTVT.

The genes are TRBV25-1 and TRBJ1-4; TRBD1 might be the D (5 bases). The V and J ends lost 0 bases and 5 bases respectively, with 13 bases between them. Germline V CDR1 and CDR2: MGHDK, SYGVNS. The CDR3 covers 16 residues. The CDR3 loop is CASSEYGPGGNEKLFF. CDR3 sequence (DNA): TGTGCCAGCAGTGAATACGGGCCCGGGGGAAATGAAAAACTGTTTTTT.

This chain joins TRBV19 and TRBJ1-1; 8 bases agree with TRBD1. The junction had 11 bases not matched to a gene; V was cut back by 5 bases and J by 6 bases. The CDR3 totals 15 residues. Per germline, CDR1 LNHDA and CDR2 SQIVND (reference sequence). CDR3 loop: CASSANRGMIPEAFF. For the CDR3, the DNA is TGTGCCAGTAGTGCGAACAGGGGGATGATCCCTGAAGCTTTCTTT.

V usage is TRBV28 and J usage is TRBJ2-7, with 13 positions matching TRBD2. The CDR3 runs to 13 residues. Unmatched junction bases numbered 4, after V lost 3 bases and J lost 11 bases. Germline V gives CDR1 MDHEN, CDR2 SYDVKM. Written as DNA, the CDR3 is TGTGCCAGCAGTTTGGCCGGGACTAGCGGGAAGTACTTC. This sequence encodes CASSLAGTSGKYF.

This chain joins TRBV29-1 and TRBJ1-2; D is ambiguous. Germline CDR1 SQVTM, CDR2 ANQGSEA. CDR3 length equals 11 residues. Trimming removed 3 bases from V and 4 bases from J, with 6 bases in between. CDR3 sequence (DNA): TGCAGCGTTGAGTTCGCCTATGGCTACACCTTC. Encoded protein: CSVEFAYGYTF.

This sequence joins TRBV7-6 and TRBJ1-2; 11 positions match TRBD1. The trim removed 1 base at V and 0 bases at J, leaving 7 bases unmatched. Per germline, CDR1 SGHVS and CDR2 FNYEAQ. The CDR3 is 18 amino acids. The CDR3 region is CASSLGTGGANPNYGYTF. The DNA for the CDR3 is TGTGCCAGCAGCTTAGGGACAGGGGGCGCGAATCCTAACTATGGCTACACCTTC.

The rearrangement joins TRBV12-5 to TRBJ2-5; 8 bases fit TRBD2. The V gene's germline CDR1 is LGHNT and CDR2 FRNRAP. J was trimmed by 2 bases and V by 3 bases; bases with no gene match: 11. The CDR3 is made up of 17 amino acids. For the CDR3, the DNA is TGTGCTAGTGGTTTATTCTATCGCGGGGGGAAACAAGAGACCCAGTACTTC. Amino acids: CASGLFYRGGKQETQYF.

The J gene is TRBJ2-7, the V gene TRBV14; TRBD2 matches at 7 bases. J was trimmed by 4 bases and V by 0 bases; bases with no gene match: 9. Germline loops: CDR1 SGHDN, CDR2 FVKESK. The CDR3 spans 16 residues. The CDR3 DNA follows: TGTGCCAGCAGCCAAGATTCGGGGGGTAGGGTTTACGAGCAGTACTTC. It is translated as CASSQDSGGRVYEQYF.

This clone showed up just a few times. The V gene is TRBV19, the J gene TRBJ1-5; 8 nucleotides align to TRBD1. The CDR3 sequence is 14 residues long. The trim removed 4 bases at V and 4 bases at J, leaving 3 bases unmatched. Germline V gene lookup returns CDR1 LNHDA and CDR2 SQIVND (reference sequence). This CDR3 reads CASSTWDRNQPQHF. DNA of the CDR3: TGTGCCAGTAGTACTTGGGACAGGAATCAGCCCCAGCATTTT.

The rearrangement links TRBV7-9 to TRBJ1-4; D gene uncertain. CDR1 is SEHNR and CDR2 is FQNEAQ in the germline V gene (reference sequence). V lost 5 bases and J lost 8, with 9 bases in between. The CDR3 contains 12 residues. CDR3 in amino acids: CASSPRPEKLFF. Written as DNA, the CDR3 is TGTGCCAGCAGCCCCCGCCCCGAAAAACTGTTTTTT.

This clone appeared once. The chain couples TRBV9 to TRBJ2-1; D might be TRBD1 or TRBD2, each matching 5 bases. The CDR3 has 16 amino acids. Trimming removed 4 bases from V and 4 bases from J, with 18 bases in between. Germline CDR1 is SGDLS and CDR2 is YYNGEE. The CDR3 DNA follows: TGTGCCAGCAGCAGACCCGGGACCGCGACATACAATGAGCAGTTCTTC. Translating gives CASSRPGTATYNEQFF.

This chain links TRBV5-1 with TRBJ2-7; 10 bases map to TRBD2. This CDR3 has 14 residues. Germline lookup yields CDR1 SGHRS and CDR2 YFSETQ. V lost 5 bases to trimming and J lost 2 bases; unmatched junction nucleotides: 4. CDR3 nucleotide sequence: TGCGCCAGCAGGTTAGCGGGGGGAGCCTACGAGCAGTACTTC. The encoded protein is CASRLAGGAYEQYF.

J is TRBJ2-3 and V is TRBV10-1, with 7 positions matching TRBD2. CDR1 and CDR2 (germline): WNHNN, SYGVQD (reference sequence). Trimming at V came to 3 bases and at J to 1 base, leaving 4 bases not matched to a gene. The CDR3 covers 15 residues. CDR3 sequence reads: CASSERAGGTDTQYF. The CDR3 bases are TGCGCCAGCAGTGAACGGGCGGGGGGCACAGATACGCAGTATTTT.

This rearrangement joins TRBV7-2 to TRBJ1-1; tentatively, D is TRBD1 (5 bases). This CDR3 has 12 amino acids. Trimming pared 5 bases from V and 7 bases from J, leaving 11 bases between. Germline loops: CDR1 SGHTA, CDR2 FQGNSA. CDR3 coding DNA: TGTGCCAGCAGCCCCGGGACGTTTGAAGCTTTCTTT. It codes for CASSPGTFEAFF.

J is TRBJ1-1 and V is TRBV9; D not certain. The germline gives CDR1 SGDLS, CDR2 YYNGEE. The V end lost 7 bases, the J end lost 0 bases, and 10 bases lay between the germline ends. The CDR3 covers 13 residues. CDR3 sequence: CASRRTMNTEAFF. Written as DNA, the CDR3 is TGTGCCAGCCGACGGACCATGAACACTGAAGCTTTCTTT.

V usage is TRBV9 and J usage is TRBJ1-1; D is unresolved. The CDR3 has 14 residues. Looked up from germline, CDR1 is SGDLS and CDR2 is YYNGEE. Trimming took 0 bases from V and 4 from J, leaving 10 bases between them. CDR3 in amino acids: CASSVDTGGTEAFF. The CDR3 DNA reads TGTGCCAGCAGCGTAGATACGGGAGGCACTGAAGCTTTCTTT.

The chain joins TRBV2 to TRBJ2-7; 7 nucleotides match TRBD2. The germline V gene encodes CDR1 SNHLY and CDR2 FYNNEI. The CDR3 runs to 14 residues. Losses at the gene ends were 3 bases for V and 6 bases for J; bases not matched to a gene: 8. CDR3 sequence (DNA): TGTGCCAGCAGTGACGTGGCGGGAGCAGCCGAGCAGTACTTC. This translates into CASSDVAGAAEQYF.

This chain links TRBV6-6 with TRBJ2-5, with D possibly matching TRBD1 (6 bases). The CDR3 spans 14 residues. The V end lost 6 bases, the J end lost 3 bases, and 14 bases lay between the germline ends. The germline CDR1 and CDR2 sequences are MNHNY and SVGAGI (reference sequence). In nucleotides, the CDR3 is TGTGCCAGCAGGACTAAACAGGGTGAAGAGACCCAGTACTTC. Protein product: CASRTKQGEETQYF.

This chain uses TRBV5-6 with TRBJ2-3; 8 bases agree with TRBD1. Germline CDR1 and CDR2: SGHDT and YYEEEE. The ends lost 4 bases at V and 5 bases at J; junction bases unmatched: 9. The CDR3 length is 15 residues. The DNA of the CDR3 is TGTGCCAGCAGCCCTGGACAGGGAGACAGAGATACGCAGTATTTT. The encoded protein is CASSPGQGDRDTQYF.

The chain carries TRBV14 and TRBJ2-2, with 7 bases lining up with TRBD1. Trimming took 0 bases from V and 5 from J; bases not matched to a gene: 9. This CDR3 contains 17 residues. Germline V gene data show CDR1 as SGHDN and CDR2 as FVKESK. The CDR3, as DNA: TGTGCCAGCAGCCAAGATGCGGTACAGGGGTATACCGGGGAGCTGTTTTTT. This sequence encodes CASSQDAVQGYTGELFF.

This chain links TRBV2 with TRBJ2-7, with TRBD1 identical over 7 bases. The CDR3 runs 16 residues. After removal of 6 bases from V and 0 bases from J, the junction contained 11 bases not matched to a gene. The V gene's germline CDR1 is SNHLY and CDR2 FYNNEI. CDR3 nucleotides: TGTGCCAGCAGCCATAACCCGGACAGGTCCTCCTACGAGCAGTACTTC. Protein: CASSHNPDRSSYEQYF.

This chain uses TRBV7-9 with TRBJ2-7; perhaps D is TRBD1 or TRBD2 (5 bases each). Trimming stripped 5 bases from V and 2 bases from J, with 13 bases between. The CDR3 runs 14 residues. Germline values: CDR1 SEHNR, CDR2 FQNEAQ (reference sequence). CDR3: CASSPWDGAYEQYF. CDR3 nucleotide sequence: TGTGCCAGCAGCCCCTGGGACGGAGCCTACGAGCAGTACTTC.

CDR3 in amino acids: CASSLVTNYGYTF. In DNA, the CDR3 is TGTGCCAGCAGCTTGGTAACTAACTATGGCTACACCTTC. The chain uses TRBV5-4 and TRBJ1-2; D unresolved. V was shortened by 0 bases and J by 0 bases, with 3 bases between the two germline ends. CDR1 SGHNT and CDR2 YYREEE come from the germline V gene (reference sequence). The CDR3 contains 13 residues.

The chain couples TRBV7-3 to TRBJ2-3; possibly TRBD1 for D (5 bases). The CDR3 is 15 amino acids. V shed 6 bases and J shed 2 bases, with 15 bases lying between them. Per germline, CDR1 SGHTA and CDR2 FQGTGA. The CDR3 DNA reads TGTGCCAGCAGTTATACAGGCCAGATCACAGATACGCAGTATTTT. As protein: CASSYTGQITDTQYF.

This clone has just one count. The chain employs TRBV6-6 and TRBJ2-3; 7 nucleotides align to TRBD2. The CDR3 length is 11 residues. Germline trimming cut 8 bases from V and 6 bases from J; bases unmatched to any gene: 2. Germline V lookup: CDR1 MNHNY, CDR2 SVGAGI (reference sequence). This CDR3 is CASQGGDTQYF. The CDR3 DNA follows: TGTGCCAGCCAGGGAGGGGATACGCAGTATTTT.